Following are 19 T cell receptor beta chains from one sample sequenced in a study of cytomegalovirus exposure and HLA in healthy donors. Using immunoSEQ multiplex PCR, the repertoire was profiled, and TCRdb retains in-frame clones only, with some absent. The data contain about 220,000 clones, around 90% of them singletons. The sample comprised PBMCs. The receptors here all came from a woman under 30 in good health and CMV-seronegative.

This chain connects TRBV2 to TRBJ1-2, with 7 positions matching TRBD1. Germline values: CDR1 SNHLY, CDR2 FYNNEI. The length of the CDR3 is 13 residues. The ends lost 4 bases at V and 4 bases at J; junction bases unmatched: 3. CDR3 loop: CASSGTGFYGYTF. The CDR3 nucleotides read TGTGCCAGCAGTGGGACAGGATTCTATGGCTACACCTTC.

The chain couples TRBV27 to TRBJ1-1; D unresolved. CDR1 MNHEY and CDR2 SMNVEV come from the germline V gene (reference sequence). The ends were cut back, 6 bases at V and 1 base at J, with 12 bases in the middle. This CDR3 is 14 amino acids long. CDR3 in amino acids: CASRPHTPNTEAFF. In DNA, the CDR3 is TGTGCCAGCAGACCTCACACACCGAACACTGAAGCTTTCTTT.

The chain uses TRBV6-1 and TRBJ2-7; 7 nucleotides align to TRBD1. V was clipped by 4 bases and J by 3 bases; unmatched bases: 3. CDR1 MNHNS and CDR2 SASEGT come from the germline V gene. This CDR3 comprises 13 residues. This CDR3 is CASSGDSYYEQYF. The CDR3 bases are TGTGCCAGCAGTGGGGACAGTTACTACGAGCAGTACTTC.

The chain has TRBV9 and TRBJ2-1, with TRBD2 identical over 9 bases. This CDR3 is built from 15 residues. V lost 0 bases, J lost 5 bases, and 3 bases stayed unmatched. In germline, CDR1 is SGDLS, CDR2 YYNGEE. The CDR3 sequence is CASSVALAGNNEQFF. CDR3 DNA sequence: TGTGCCAGCAGCGTAGCTCTAGCGGGAAACAATGAGCAGTTCTTC.

This clone has a single count. V gene TRBV5-8 combines with J gene TRBJ2-7; D may be TRBD1 (6 bases). The germline V and J ends were trimmed by 4 bases and 6 bases, with 17 bases remaining between them. The CDR3 spans 14 residues. From germline, CDR1 is SGHTS and CDR2 YDEGEE. In DNA, the CDR3 is TGTGCCAGCAGCCTACAGGGCAAGGGTTCCGAGCAGTACTTC. It translates to CASSLQGKGSEQYF.

DNA for the CDR3: TGTGCCAGCAGTTTATGGCAGGGGGGTACTGAAGCTTTCTTT. This gives the protein CASSLWQGGTEAFF. The rearrangement uses TRBV28 and TRBJ1-1, with TRBD1 matching over 7 bases. V shed 0 bases and J 5 bases; nucleotides not matched to a gene: 3. Germline-derived CDR1 and CDR2 are MDHEN and SYDVKM. CDR3 length: 14 amino acids.

In DNA form, the CDR3 reads TGTGCCAGTTCCGGGACAGGGGTTAGCACTGAAGCTTTCTTT. Protein product: CASSGTGVSTEAFF. V is TRBV6-5 and J is TRBJ1-1; 10 positions agree with TRBD1. The germline V gene has CDR1 MNHEY and CDR2 SVGAGI. J gave up 4 bases and V 9 bases, and 8 bases lay outside the gene matches. This CDR3 is built from 14 residues.

Only one count was recorded for this clone. The CDR3 DNA sequence: TGCGCCAGCAGCTTGCCTAGCGGTAGCACAGATACGCAGTATTTT. Its protein is CASSLPSGSTDTQYF. V and J are TRBV5-1 and TRBJ2-3; TRBD2 matches at 7 bases. V lost 1 base to trimming and J lost 0 bases; unmatched junction nucleotides: 2. The CDR3 covers 15 residues. Germline CDR1 is SGHRS and CDR2 is YFSETQ.

This sequence joins TRBV6-1 and TRBJ2-6; D is perhaps TRBD1 (6 bases). Trimming left V 4 bases short and J 2 bases short, with 12 bases between. The CDR3 has 16 amino acids. The germline CDR1 and CDR2 sequences are MNHNS and SASEGT. The CDR3 is CASSGSTGTGANVLTF. CDR3 in DNA: TGTGCCAGCAGTGGATCAACAGGGACTGGGGCCAACGTCCTGACTTTC.

The chain has TRBV27 and TRBJ1-3; unclear D gene. The CDR3 runs to 15 residues. Germline V gene sequence: CDR1 MNHEY, CDR2 SMNVEV (reference sequence). V lost 4 bases and J lost 6, with 16 bases in between. The CDR3 protein is CASSSAVGWANTIYF. The CDR3 bases are TGTGCCAGCAGTTCCGCCGTGGGCTGGGCAAACACCATATATTTT.

This chain joins TRBV7-2 and TRBJ1-2, with unresolved D. The CDR3 is 11 residues long. The germline V gene has CDR1 SGHTA and CDR2 FQGNSA. Trimming cost V 1 base and J 14 bases, with 11 bases left between them. The CDR3 DNA follows: TGTGCCAGCAGCTTAGGAGGGCCCGGAACCTTC. The encoded protein is CASSLGGPGTF.

The V gene is TRBV10-3, the J gene TRBJ1-1, with unresolved D. CDR1 and CDR2 (germline): ENHRY, SYGVKD. Trimming shortened V by 6 bases and J by 0 bases, and 14 bases separated the two germline ends. This CDR3 has 15 residues. CDR3 amino acids: CAISRLGEVNTEAFF. CDR3 nucleotide sequence: TGTGCCATCAGCCGGCTTGGGGAGGTGAACACTGAAGCTTTCTTT.

The chain combines TRBV28 with TRBJ2-7; TRBD2 matches 7 bases. The CDR3 spans 16 residues. Trimming took 5 bases from V and 2 from J; bases not matched to a gene: 12. CDR1 MDHEN and CDR2 SYDVKM come from the germline V gene. The DNA of the CDR3 is TGTGCCAGCAGTCCAACTATGGGAGCGGGGACCTACGAGCAGTACTTC. This codes for CASSPTMGAGTYEQYF.

This clone has more than one count but fewer than ten. V is TRBV27 and J is TRBJ2-5; 10 positions agree with TRBD2. With 8 bases clipped from V and 5 bases from J, the junction kept 14 bases outside the gene matches. CDR1 is MNHEY, CDR2 SMNVEV, per germline (reference sequence). The CDR3 runs to 16 residues. This CDR3 is CASRQGLAGVSETQYF. CDR3 in DNA: TGTGCCAGCCGCCAGGGGCTAGCGGGAGTCAGTGAGACCCAGTACTTC.

The CDR3 sequence: CASEAREAFYGYTF. CDR3 sequence (DNA): TGTGCCAGTGAGGCGCGGGAGGCCTTTTATGGCTACACCTTC. The chain uses TRBV7-3 and TRBJ1-2, with D hard to call. The V end lost 9 bases, the J end lost 5 bases, and 19 bases lay between the germline ends. The V gene's germline CDR1 is SGHTA and CDR2 FQGTGA. The CDR3 is 14 amino acids.

This CDR3 reads CASSGSTGNYGYTF. Here the CDR3 DNA reads TGTGCCAGCAGCGGCTCGACAGGGAACTATGGCTACACCTTC. V usage is TRBV7-9 and J usage is TRBJ1-2; TRBD1 matches at 7 bases. Germline V gene data show CDR1 as SEHNR and CDR2 as FQNEAQ (reference sequence). This CDR3 has 14 amino acids. V shed 5 bases and J 2 bases; nucleotides not matched to a gene: 5.

This sequence joins TRBV30 and TRBJ1-5; D remains ambiguous. The CDR3 is 14 residues long. Deletions cut 5 bases from V and 0 bases from J, with 11 bases between. Germline CDR1 is GTSNPN and CDR2 is SVGIG (reference sequence). In DNA, the CDR3 is TGTGCCTGGTCTGTCGCGGGTAGCAATCAGCCCCAGCATTTT. Protein: CAWSVAGSNQPQHF.

The V call is TRBV28, the J call TRBJ2-7; perhaps TRBD1 as D (5 bases). Germline CDR1 reads MDHEN; CDR2 reads SYDVKM. V lost 5 bases and J lost 6, with 23 bases in between. The CDR3 totals 16 residues. The CDR3 protein is CASSPSPPKSRGEQYF. CDR3 in DNA: TGTGCCAGCAGTCCCTCCCCGCCGAAGAGTAGGGGCGAGCAGTACTTC.

V usage is TRBV28 and J usage is TRBJ2-7, with D possibly matching TRBD1 (6 bases). The V gene lost 6 bases and the J gene lost 6 bases, with 15 bases spanning the gap. CDR1 is MDHEN and CDR2 is SYDVKM in the germline V gene. CDR3 length: 13 residues. CDR3 sequence (DNA): TGTGCCAGCAGATCGTCAGGGGAGCGCGAGCAGTACTTC. It encodes CASRSSGEREQYF.